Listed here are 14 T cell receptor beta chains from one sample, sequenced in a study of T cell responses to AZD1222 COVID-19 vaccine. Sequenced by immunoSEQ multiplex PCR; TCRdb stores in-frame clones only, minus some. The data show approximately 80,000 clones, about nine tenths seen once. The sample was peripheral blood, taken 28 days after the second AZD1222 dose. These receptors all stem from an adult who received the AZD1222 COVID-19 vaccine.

CDR3: CASSSAGFVNTLHF. The CDR3 DNA is TGTGCCAGCAGTTCCGCGGGTTTCGTAAACACCCTCCACTTT. V gene TRBV6-5 combines with J gene TRBJ1-6; D is ambiguous. Germline V gene lookup returns CDR1 MNHEY and CDR2 SVGAGI. V gave up 4 bases and J gave up 14 bases, with 18 bases separating them. The CDR3 consists of 14 residues.

CDR3 region: CASSQEGKNIQYF. CDR3 in DNA: TGTGCCAGCAGCCAAGAGGGCAAAAACATTCAGTACTTC. V is TRBV3-1 (or the pseudogene TRBV3-2) and J is TRBJ2-4; D not certain. Germline loops: CDR1 LGHDT, CDR2 YNNKEL (reference sequence). Trimming took 0 bases from V and 3 from J, leaving 3 bases between them. The CDR3 loop spans 13 amino acids.

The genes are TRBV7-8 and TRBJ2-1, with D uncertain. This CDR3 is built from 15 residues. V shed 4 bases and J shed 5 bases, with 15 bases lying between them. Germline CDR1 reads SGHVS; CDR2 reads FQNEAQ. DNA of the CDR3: TGTGCCAGCAGCTCTTCACAACTGGCCCACAATGAGCAGTTCTTC. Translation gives CASSSSQLAHNEQFF.

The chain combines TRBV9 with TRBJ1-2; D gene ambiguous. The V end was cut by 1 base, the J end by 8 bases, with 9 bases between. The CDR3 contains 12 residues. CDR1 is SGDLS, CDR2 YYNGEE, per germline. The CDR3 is CASSVPGGGYTF. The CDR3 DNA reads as TGTGCCAGCAGCGTACCGGGCGGAGGCTACACCTTC.

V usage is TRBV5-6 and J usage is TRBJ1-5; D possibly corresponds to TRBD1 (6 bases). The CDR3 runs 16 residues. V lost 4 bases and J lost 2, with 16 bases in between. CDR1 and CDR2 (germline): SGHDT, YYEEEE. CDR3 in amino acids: CASSAMGSGGNQPQHF. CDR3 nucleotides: TGTGCCAGCAGCGCGATGGGATCAGGGGGCAATCAGCCCCAGCATTTT.

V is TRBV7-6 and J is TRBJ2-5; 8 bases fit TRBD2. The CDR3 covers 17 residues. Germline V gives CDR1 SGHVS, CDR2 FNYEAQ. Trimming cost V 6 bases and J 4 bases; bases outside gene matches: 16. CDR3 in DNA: TGTGCCAGCAGGAGGCTTGTAGACGGGGGGGCTGGAGAGACCCAGTACTTC. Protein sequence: CASRRLVDGGAGETQYF.

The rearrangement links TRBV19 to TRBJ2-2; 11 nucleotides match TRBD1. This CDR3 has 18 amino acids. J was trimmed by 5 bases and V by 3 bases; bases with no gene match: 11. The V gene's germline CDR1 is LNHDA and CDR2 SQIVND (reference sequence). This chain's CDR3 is CASSMVADRGLMTGELFF. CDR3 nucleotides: TGTGCCAGTAGTATGGTCGCGGACAGGGGGCTTATGACCGGGGAGCTGTTTTTT.

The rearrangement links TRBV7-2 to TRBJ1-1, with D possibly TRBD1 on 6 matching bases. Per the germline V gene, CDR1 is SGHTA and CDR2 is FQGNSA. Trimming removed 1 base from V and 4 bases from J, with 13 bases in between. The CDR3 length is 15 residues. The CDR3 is CASSLGQGWATEAFF. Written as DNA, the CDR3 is TGTGCCAGCAGCTTAGGTCAGGGGTGGGCCACTGAAGCTTTCTTT.

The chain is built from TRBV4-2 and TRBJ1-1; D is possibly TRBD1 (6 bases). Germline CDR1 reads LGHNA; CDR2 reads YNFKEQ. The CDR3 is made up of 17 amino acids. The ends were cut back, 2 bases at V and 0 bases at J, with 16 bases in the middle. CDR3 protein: CASSQPGGDTMNTEAFF. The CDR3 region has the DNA TGTGCCAGCAGCCAACCCGGGGGGGACACAATGAACACTGAAGCTTTCTTT.

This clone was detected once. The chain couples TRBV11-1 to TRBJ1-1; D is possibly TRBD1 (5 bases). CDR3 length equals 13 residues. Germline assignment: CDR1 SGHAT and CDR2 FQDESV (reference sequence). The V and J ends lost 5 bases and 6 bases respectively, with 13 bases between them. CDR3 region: CASSRRTTPEAFF. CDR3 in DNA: TGTGCCAGCAGCCGTAGGACAACCCCTGAAGCTTTCTTT.

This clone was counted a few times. The CDR3 DNA follows: TGTGCTAGCGCCCCTCGGGTGACTGGTCAGCCCCAGCATTTT. Its protein product is CASAPRVTGQPQHF. The gene calls are TRBV12-5 and TRBJ1-5; D is uncertain. Germline V gene lookup returns CDR1 LGHNT and CDR2 FRNRAP. Trimming took 9 bases from V and 6 from J, leaving 18 bases between them. The length of the CDR3 is 14 residues.

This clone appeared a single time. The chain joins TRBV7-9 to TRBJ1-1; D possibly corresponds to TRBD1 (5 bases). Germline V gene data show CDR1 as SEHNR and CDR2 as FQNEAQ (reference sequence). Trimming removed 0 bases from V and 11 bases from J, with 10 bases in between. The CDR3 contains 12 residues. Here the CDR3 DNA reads TGTGCCAGCAGCTTAGCTGGGGGAGTTGCTTTCTTT. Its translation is CASSLAGGVAFF.

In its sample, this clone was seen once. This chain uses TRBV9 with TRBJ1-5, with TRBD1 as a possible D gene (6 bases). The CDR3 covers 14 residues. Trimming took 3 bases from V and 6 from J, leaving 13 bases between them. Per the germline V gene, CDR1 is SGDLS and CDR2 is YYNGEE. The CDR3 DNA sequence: TGTGCCAGCAGCGCCACAGGGCCGGGTCAGCCCCAGCATTTT. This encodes CASSATGPGQPQHF.

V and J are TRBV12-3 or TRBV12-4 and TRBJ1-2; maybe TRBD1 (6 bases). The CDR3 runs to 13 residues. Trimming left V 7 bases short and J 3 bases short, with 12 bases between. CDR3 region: CASTPGDDYGYTF. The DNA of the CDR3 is TGTGCCAGCACCCCAGGGGACGACTATGGCTACACCTTC.